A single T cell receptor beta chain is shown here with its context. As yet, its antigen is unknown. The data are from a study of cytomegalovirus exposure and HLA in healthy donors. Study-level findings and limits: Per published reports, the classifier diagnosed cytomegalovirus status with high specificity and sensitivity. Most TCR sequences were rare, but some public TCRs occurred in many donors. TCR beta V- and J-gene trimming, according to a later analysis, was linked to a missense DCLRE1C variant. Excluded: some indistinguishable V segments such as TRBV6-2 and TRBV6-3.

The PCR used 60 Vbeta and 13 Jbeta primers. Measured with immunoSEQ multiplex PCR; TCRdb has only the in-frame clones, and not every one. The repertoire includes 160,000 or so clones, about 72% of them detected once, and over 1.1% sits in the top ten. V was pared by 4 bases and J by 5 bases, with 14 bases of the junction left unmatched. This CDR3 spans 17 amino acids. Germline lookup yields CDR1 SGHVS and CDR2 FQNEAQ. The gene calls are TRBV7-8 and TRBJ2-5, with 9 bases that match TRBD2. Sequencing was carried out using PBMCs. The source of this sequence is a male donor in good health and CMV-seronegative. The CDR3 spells CASSSRGGGGAFETQYF. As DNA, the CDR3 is TGTGCCAGCAGCTCCCGGGGGGGCGGGGGGGCCTTTGAGACCCAGTACTTC.